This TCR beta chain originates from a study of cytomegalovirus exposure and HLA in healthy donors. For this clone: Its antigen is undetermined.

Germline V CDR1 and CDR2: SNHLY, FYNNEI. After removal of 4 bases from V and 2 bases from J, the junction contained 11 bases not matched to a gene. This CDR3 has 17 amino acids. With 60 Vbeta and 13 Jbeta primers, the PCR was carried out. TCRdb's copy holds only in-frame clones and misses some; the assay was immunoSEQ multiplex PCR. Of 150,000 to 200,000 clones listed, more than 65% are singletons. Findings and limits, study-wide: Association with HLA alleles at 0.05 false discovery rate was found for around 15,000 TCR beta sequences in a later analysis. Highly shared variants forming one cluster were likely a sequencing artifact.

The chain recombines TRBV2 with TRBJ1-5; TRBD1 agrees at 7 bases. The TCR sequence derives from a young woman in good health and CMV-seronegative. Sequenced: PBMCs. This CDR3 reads CASSGNRGPLGNQPQHF. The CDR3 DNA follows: TGTGCCAGCAGTGGAAACAGGGGCCCCCTGGGCAATCAGCCCCAGCATTTT.